This is a list of T cell receptor beta chains from one sample in a study of shared clonotypes between healthy human individuals. Data came from immunoSEQ multiplex PCR; TCRdb stores just in-frame clones and leaves some out. The data contain some 2.1 million clones, 93% of them singletons. The sample consisted of naive CD8+ T cells from PBMCs. The receptors were sampled from a young man in good health. Some clones in this sample may be carry-over from other donors' samples. Both conserved end residues are part of each CDR3. The order of the fields is J gene, clone size, V gene, D gene, CDR3 DNA, CDR3 protein. The D gene is left open where the match is weak. The size entry is marked missing in some rows and otherwise reads once, few, many or a size class.

TRBJ2-3 NA TRBV7-9 NA TGTGCCAGCAGCTTAGAGGGGAGCTTGACAGATACGCAGTATTTT CASSLEGSLTDTQYF
TRBJ2-2 NA TRBV11-2 NA TGTGCCAGCACCATTACCGGGGAGCTGTTTTTT CASTITGELFF
TRBJ2-2 NA TRBV15 TRBD1 TGTGCCACCAGCAGGCGGGGACAGGGTGGGTACACCGGGGAGCTGTTTTTT CATSRRGQGGYTGELFF
TRBJ2-7 NA TRBV6-5 TRBD1 TGTGCCAGCAGTTACTCGACTGGACAGGTTACCTACGAGCAGTACTTC CASSYSTGQVTYEQYF
TRBJ1-3 NA TRBV28 NA TGTGCCAGCAGCCTCAGGGGCGTCTCTGGAAACACCATATATTTT CASSLRGVSGNTIYF
TRBJ1-5 few TRBV9 NA TGTGCCAGCAGCGTAGGTGATAGCAATCAGCCCCAGCATTTT CASSVGDSNQPQHF
TRBJ2-7 NA TRBV2 TRBD2 TGTGCCAGCTGGACTAGCGGCTCCTACGAGCAGTACTTC CASWTSGSYEQYF
TRBJ2-7 NA TRBV10-2 NA TGCGCCAGCAGTGACGTAGCACCGGGCGAGCAGTACTTC CASSDVAPGEQYF
TRBJ2-7 NA TRBV7-9 NA TGTGCCAGCAGCTTATACGCGCACGAGCAGTACTTC CASSLYAHEQYF
TRBJ2-3 NA TRBV7-3 NA TGTGCCAGCAGCTTCCTCGGGAACACAGATACGCAGTATTTT CASSFLGNTDTQYF
TRBJ2-7 NA TRBV4-1 TRBD2 TGCGCCAGCTCCCTTCGGACTAGGCAGAACGAGCAGTACTTC CASSLRTRQNEQYF
TRBJ2-4 NA TRBV19 TRBD1 TGTGCCAGTAGTGCCAACTCCGGGACAGTGAAAAACATTCAGTACTTC CASSANSGTVKNIQYF
TRBJ1-5 NA TRBV19 NA TGTGCCACACGAGCGGCGGTGAGCGGCAATCAGCCCCAGCATTTT CATRAAVSGNQPQHF
TRBJ1-1 few TRBV28 TRBD1 TGTGCCAGCGGGTATCCCGGGACAGGGGGGAGGACTGAAGCTTTCTTT CASGYPGTGGRTEAFF
TRBJ1-5 NA TRBV7-2 NA TGTGCCAGCAGCCCCGGTCCGCTACTCAATCAGCCCCAGCATTTT CASSPGPLLNQPQHF
TRBJ2-1 NA TRBV7-9 NA TGTGCCAGCAGCTCCACTTGGGGACTCACGAGCTCCTACAATGAGCAGTTCTTC CASSSTWGLTSSYNEQFF
TRBJ1-5 once TRBV27 NA TGTGCCAGCAGTTTGCGGGACAATAGCAATCAGCCCCAGCATTTT CASSLRDNSNQPQHF
TRBJ2-1 few TRBV6-4 TRBD2 TGTGCCAGCAGTGGGACTAGCGGGAGCAATGAGCAGTTCTTC CASSGTSGSNEQFF
TRBJ2-7 NA TRBV7-9 NA TGTGCCAGCAGCTTCCAGGGACTCGAGCAGTACTTC CASSFQGLEQYF
TRBJ2-7 NA TRBV27 NA TGTGCCAGCAGTATCGGGACCTCCTACCACTACGAGCAGTACTTC CASSIGTSYHYEQYF
TRBJ2-7 NA TRBV28 NA TGTGCCAGTCAGCGTGTAGGCGGCCGCTCCTACGAGCAGTACTTC CASQRVGGRSYEQYF
TRBJ1-3 once TRBV5-1 NA TGCGCCAGCAGCCAAGACGTCTCTGGAAACACCATATATTTT CASSQDVSGNTIYF
TRBJ2-3 NA TRBV4-3 TRBD2 TGCGCCAGCAGCCAAGGCCCGGGACTAGCGGGAGGGCTCCTCACAGATACGCAGTATTTT CASSQGPGLAGGLLTDTQYF
TRBJ1-4 NA TRBV27 NA TGTGCCAGCAGTCCAAATGGCGGCTTTAATGAAAAACTGTTTTTT CASSPNGGFNEKLFF
TRBJ2-3 NA TRBV7-3 TRBD2 TGTGCCAGCAGCTTATGGGCTAGCGGGAAACCGGGCACAGATACGCAGTATTTT CASSLWASGKPGTDTQYF
TRBJ1-5 NA TRBV28 NA TGTGCCAGCAGTCATAACAAGTTTCGCCAGCCCCAGCATTTT CASSHNKFRQPQHF
TRBJ2-7 NA TRBV19 NA TGTGCCAGTGCTCCGGACACCTTCCTCTACGAGCAGTACTTC CASAPDTFLYEQYF
TRBJ2-7 NA TRBV7-2 NA TGTGCCAGCAGCTTAGGACTTTTGGGGTACGAGCAGTACTTC CASSLGLLGYEQYF
TRBJ2-5 NA TRBV15 NA TGTGCCACCAGTCCGGGTTACCAAGAGACCCAGTACTTC CATSPGYQETQYF
TRBJ2-2 once TRBV19 NA TGTGCCAGTATTTCGCTCACCGGGGAGCTGTTTTTT CASISLTGELFF
TRBJ1-5 once TRBV7-3 TRBD1 TGTGCCAGCAGCTTAATTGGACAGGGGCAACATCAGCCCCAGCATTTT CASSLIGQGQHQPQHF
TRBJ2-7 NA TRBV4-1 NA TGCGCCAGCAGCCAAGGGGGGGCCCGGGACCGAGCCTACGAGCAGTACTTC CASSQGGARDRAYEQYF
TRBJ1-5 NA TRBV5-6 NA TGTGCCAGCAGCTTGGGCACGGATCAGCCCCAGCATTTT CASSLGTDQPQHF
TRBJ2-7 NA TRBV2 NA TGTGCCAGCAGCGGGTCGGTATACGAGCAGTACTTC CASSGSVYEQYF
TRBJ2-1 NA TRBV5-5 TRBD1 TGTGCCAGCAGGGGACAGGTTTACAATGAGCAGTTCTTC CASRGQVYNEQFF
TRBJ1-1 few TRBV28 NA TGTGCCAGCAGTTTGAGTGCAGGGTCCACTGAAGCTTTCTTT CASSLSAGSTEAFF
TRBJ1-2 NA TRBV7-9 TRBD1 TGTGCCAGCAGCCCACCGACAGGGGGCGCTTCGGGCCACACCTTC CASSPPTGGASGHTF
TRBJ2-5 NA TRBV7-9 TRBD1 TGTGCCAGCAGCTCGAGAAGGGACAGACAAGAGACCCAGTACTTC CASSSRRDRQETQYF
TRBJ1-5 few TRBV6-1 NA TGTGCCAGCAGTGAACCCCAGGCAGGGGTCGGACAGCCCCAGCATTTT CASSEPQAGVGQPQHF
TRBJ2-4 NA TRBV27 TRBD2 TGTGCCAGCAGTACAAGAGCGGGAGGGCCCGGAAACATTCAGTACTTC CASSTRAGGPGNIQYF
TRBJ1-6 NA TRBV30 NA TGTGCCTGGAGTGTACTGGGTGATTCACCCCTCCACTTT CAWSVLGDSPLHF